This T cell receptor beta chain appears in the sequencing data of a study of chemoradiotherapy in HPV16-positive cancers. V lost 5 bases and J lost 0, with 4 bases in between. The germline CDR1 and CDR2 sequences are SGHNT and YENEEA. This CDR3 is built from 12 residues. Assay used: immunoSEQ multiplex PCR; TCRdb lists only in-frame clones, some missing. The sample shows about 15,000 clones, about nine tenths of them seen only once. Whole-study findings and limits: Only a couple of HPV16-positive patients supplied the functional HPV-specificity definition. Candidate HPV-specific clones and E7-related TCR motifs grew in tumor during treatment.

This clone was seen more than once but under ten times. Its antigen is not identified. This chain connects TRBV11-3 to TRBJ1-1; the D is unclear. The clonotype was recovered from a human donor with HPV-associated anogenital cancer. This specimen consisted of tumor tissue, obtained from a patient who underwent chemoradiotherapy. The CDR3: CASSPMNTEAFF. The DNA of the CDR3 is TGTGCCAGCAGCCCGATGAACACTGAAGCTTTCTTT.